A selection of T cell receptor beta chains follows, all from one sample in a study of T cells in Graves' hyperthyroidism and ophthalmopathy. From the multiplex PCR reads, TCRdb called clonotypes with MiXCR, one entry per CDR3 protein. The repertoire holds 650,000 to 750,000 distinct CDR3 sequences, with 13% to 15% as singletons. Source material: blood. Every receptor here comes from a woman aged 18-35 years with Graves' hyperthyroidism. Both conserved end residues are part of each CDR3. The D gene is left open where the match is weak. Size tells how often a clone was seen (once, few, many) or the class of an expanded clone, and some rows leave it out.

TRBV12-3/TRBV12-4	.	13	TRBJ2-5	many	TGTGCCAGCAGTCCCGGGGAAGTAGAGACCCAGTACTTC	CASSPGEVETQYF
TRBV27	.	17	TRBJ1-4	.	TGTGCCAGCAGCTATAGACAGACGGGGACAACTAATGAAAAACTGTTTTTT	CASSYRQTGTTNEKLFF
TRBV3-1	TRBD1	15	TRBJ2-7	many	TGTGCCAGCAGCCAGGGACAGGGCGGGATGTGGGAGCAGTACTTC	CASSQGQGGMWEQYF
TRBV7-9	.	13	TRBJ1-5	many	TGTGCCAGCCACCTAGGGGGCAATCAGCCCCAGCATTTT	CASHLGGNQPQHF
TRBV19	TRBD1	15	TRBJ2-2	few	TGTGCCAGTAGTATGGGGACAGCTAACACCGGGGAGCTGTTTTTT	CASSMGTANTGELFF
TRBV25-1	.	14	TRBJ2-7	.	TGTGCCAGCAGCCCCTGGGGGAGAGTGAACGAGCAGTACTTC	CASSPWGRVNEQYF
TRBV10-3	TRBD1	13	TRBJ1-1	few	TGTGCCATCAAAGGGGACAGGGACACTGAAGCTTTCTTT	CAIKGDRDTEAFF
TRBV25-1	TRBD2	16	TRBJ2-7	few	TGTGCCAGCAGTGTAATTGGACTAGCGGGAGCGTACGAGCAGTACTTC	CASSVIGLAGAYEQYF
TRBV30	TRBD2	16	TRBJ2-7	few	TGTGCCTGGAGCGAGGGACTAGCGGGAGTCTCCTACGAGCAGTACTTC	CAWSEGLAGVSYEQYF
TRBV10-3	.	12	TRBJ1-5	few	TGTGTTACGAAAGCTCGTGATCAGCCCCAGCATTTT	CVTKARDQPQHF
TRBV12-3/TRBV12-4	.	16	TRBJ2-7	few	TGTGCCAGCAGTACGCTGGTAGGGGGGTATAGTTACGAGCAGTACTTC	CASSTLVGGYSYEQYF
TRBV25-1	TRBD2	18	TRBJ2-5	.	TGTGCCAGCTTACCCGGGACTAGCGGGAGTCCGTACCAAGAGACCCAGTACTTC	CASLPGTSGSPYQETQYF
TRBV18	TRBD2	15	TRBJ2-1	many	TGTGCCAGCTCACACGATAGCGGGACCCTCGATGAGCAGTTCTTC	CASSHDSGTLDEQFF
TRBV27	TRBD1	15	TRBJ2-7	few	TGTGCCAGCAGTTTTGGGGCAGGGGGAACCTACGAGCAGTACTTC	CASSFGAGGTYEQYF
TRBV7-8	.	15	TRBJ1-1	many	TGTGCCAGCAGCCCAGCGACGGGGGGCTTGAGAGAAGCTTTCTTT	CASSPATGGLREAFF
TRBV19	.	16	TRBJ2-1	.	TGTGCCAGTAGTATTGGTACCCTAGCTGAGTACAATGAGCAGTTCTTC	CASSIGTLAEYNEQFF
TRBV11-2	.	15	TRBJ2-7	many	TGTGCCAGCAGCCCTTTCCCGACACGGAGTAACGAGCAGTACTTC	CASSPFPTRSNEQYF
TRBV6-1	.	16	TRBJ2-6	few	TGTGCCAGCCAACAGGGCTTGAGCTCTGGGGCCAACGTCCTGACTTTC	CASQQGLSSGANVLTF
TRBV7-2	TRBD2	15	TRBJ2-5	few	TGTGCCAGCAGCACATCCGGGACTAGCGGAGAGACCCAGTACTTC	CASSTSGTSGETQYF
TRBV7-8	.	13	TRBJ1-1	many	TGTGCCAGCAGCTTAAGGGATAGGCGTAAAGCTTTCTTT	CASSLRDRRKAFF
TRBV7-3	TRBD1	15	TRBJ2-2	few	TGTGCCAGCAGCCCCTCGGGACAGACTACCGGGGAGCTGTTTTTT	CASSPSGQTTGELFF
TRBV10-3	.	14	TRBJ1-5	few	TGTGCCATCAGCGAGACAGGACTCAATCAGCCCCAGCATTTT	CAISETGLNQPQHF
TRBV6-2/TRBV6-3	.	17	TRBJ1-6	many	TGTGCCAGCAGGAGACCAACCCGGAGCTCCTATAATTCACCCCTCCACTTT	CASRRPTRSSYNSPLHF
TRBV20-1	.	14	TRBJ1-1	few	TGCAGTGCCGCCCCCAGAGTTCTGAACACTGAAGCTTTCTTT	CSAAPRVLNTEAFF
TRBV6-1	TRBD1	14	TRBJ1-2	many	TGTGCCAGCAGTGCCGGGACAGCTAACTATGGCTACACCTTC	CASSAGTANYGYTF
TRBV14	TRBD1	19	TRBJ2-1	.	TGTGCCAGCAGCCAAGACTCCCATCGCAGGGGGCTATCCTACAATGAGCAGTTCTTC	CASSQDSHRRGLSYNEQFF
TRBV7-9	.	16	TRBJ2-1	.	TGTGCCAGCAGCCAAGATCCCGGGGCTCATTCCTACGAGCAGTTCTTC	CASSQDPGAHSYEQFF
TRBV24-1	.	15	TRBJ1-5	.	TGTGCCACCAGTCTCGGTGGGGACCACAATCAGCCCCAGCATTTT	CATSLGGDHNQPQHF
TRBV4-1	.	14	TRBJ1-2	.	TGCGCCAGCAGCCAAGTTAGGGGTACCTATGGCTACACCTTC	CASSQVRGTYGYTF
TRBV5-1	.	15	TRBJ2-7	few	TGCGCCAGCAGCTTGATCGGAGAAGGACTCTACGAGCAGTACTTC	CASSLIGEGLYEQYF
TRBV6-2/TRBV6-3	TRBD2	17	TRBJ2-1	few	TGTGCCAGCAGTTACTCCCGAAGAAGCGGGGGCTACGATGAGCAGTTCTTC	CASSYSRRSGGYDEQFF
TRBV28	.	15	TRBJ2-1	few	TGTGCCAGCAGTTCTCCGACAAATTGGGAAGGTGAGCAGTTCTTC	CASSSPTNWEGEQFF
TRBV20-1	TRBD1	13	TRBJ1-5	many	TGCAGTGCTGAGAGAGACAGGGAGTGGCCCCAGCATTTT	CSAERDREWPQHF
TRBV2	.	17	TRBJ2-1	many	TGTGCCAGCGGTATGGTTGGGCCTAGTTCCTTCTACAATGAGCAGTTCTTC	CASGMVGPSSFYNEQFF
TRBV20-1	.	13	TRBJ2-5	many	TGCAGTGCTAGATCGGCCAGGCTTGAGACCCAGTACTTC	CSARSARLETQYF
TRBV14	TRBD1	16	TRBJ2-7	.	TGTGCCAGCAGCCCCGACAGGGGGCTAGGCTCCTACGAGCAGTACTTC	CASSPDRGLGSYEQYF
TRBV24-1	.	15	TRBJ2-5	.	TGTGCCACCAGTGACTCCCTGGGACTTCGAGAGACCCAGTACTTC	CATSDSLGLRETQYF
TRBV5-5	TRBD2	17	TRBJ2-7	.	TGTGCCAGCAGCTTTGGACTAGCGGGAGGACCCTCCTACGAGCAGTACTTC	CASSFGLAGGPSYEQYF
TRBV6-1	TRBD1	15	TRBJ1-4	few	TGTGCCAGCAGAGATGACAGGGCCACTAATGAAAAACTGTTTTTT	CASRDDRATNEKLFF
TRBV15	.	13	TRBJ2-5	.	TGTGCCACCAGCAGCGACGTCCAAGAGACCCAGTACTTC	CATSSDVQETQYF
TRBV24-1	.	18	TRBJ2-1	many	TGTGCCACCATGAACACCTTGGGTGGGACAGGGACTAGGAATGAGCAGTTCTTC	CATMNTLGGTGTRNEQFF
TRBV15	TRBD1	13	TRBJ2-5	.	TGTGCCACCAGCAGTTACAGGGGAGAGACCCAGTACTTC	CATSSYRGETQYF
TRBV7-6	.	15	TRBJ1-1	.	TGTGCCAGCAGCTTAGTGGCGGGGGCGAACACTGAAGCTTTCTTT	CASSLVAGANTEAFF
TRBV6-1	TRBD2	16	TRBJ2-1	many	TGTGCCAGCAGTGATGGGGCGGGAGCTCTCTACAATGAGCAGTTCTTC	CASSDGAGALYNEQFF
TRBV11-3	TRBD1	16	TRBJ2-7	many	TGTGCCAGCAGCTCGGCCCCCGGACAGGTCACCTACGAGCAGTACTTC	CASSSAPGQVTYEQYF
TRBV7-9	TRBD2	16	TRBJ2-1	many	TGTGCCAGCAGACCAACCCGCGGGACTAACTACAATGAGCAGTTCTTC	CASRPTRGTNYNEQFF
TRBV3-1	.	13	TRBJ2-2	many	TGTGCCAGCAGCCAAGAAGCGAACGGGGAGCTGTTTTTT	CASSQEANGELFF
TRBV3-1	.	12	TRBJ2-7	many	TGTGCCAGCAGCCAAGAGAGACAGGAGCAGTACTTC	CASSQERQEQYF